What follows are 2 T cell receptor beta chains derived from one specimen sequenced in a study of blood T cell repertoires in COVID-19. TCRdb keeps only in-frame clones here, not all; method: immunoSEQ multiplex PCR. In the table there are roughly 80,000 clones, 83% of which are singletons. The sample taken for sequencing was peripheral blood. All receptors come from a woman older than 75 with acute or convalescent COVID-19.

The V and J genes are TRBV7-8 and TRBJ1-2, with a weak D call TRBD1 (5 bases). V was clipped by 5 bases and J by 4 bases, with 14 bases between them. Germline CDR1 reads SGHVS; CDR2 reads FQNEAQ. CDR3 length equals 14 residues. The CDR3 region has the DNA TGTGCCAGCAGCCCTTGGAGGGGTGGCTATGGCTACACCTTC. Translating it yields CASSPWRGGYGYTF.

The chain recombines TRBV5-1 with TRBJ2-7; D ambiguous. Germline V gene data show CDR1 as SGHRS and CDR2 as YFSETQ. The V gene lost 4 bases and the J gene lost 6 bases, with 8 bases spanning the gap. This CDR3 is built from 11 residues. CDR3 amino acids: CASSRSGEQYF. The CDR3 DNA reads TGCGCCAGCAGCCGTTCAGGCGAGCAGTACTTC.